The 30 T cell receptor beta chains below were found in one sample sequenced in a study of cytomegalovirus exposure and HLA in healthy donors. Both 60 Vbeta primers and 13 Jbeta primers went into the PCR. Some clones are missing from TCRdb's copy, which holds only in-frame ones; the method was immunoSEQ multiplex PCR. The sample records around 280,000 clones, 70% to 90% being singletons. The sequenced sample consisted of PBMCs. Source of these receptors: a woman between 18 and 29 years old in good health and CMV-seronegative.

Here the CDR3 reads CSVVFGSYGYTF. For the CDR3, the DNA is TGCAGCGTTGTCTTTGGCAGCTATGGCTACACCTTC. V usage is TRBV29-1 and J usage is TRBJ1-2; no clear D gene. Germline V gives CDR1 SQVTM, CDR2 ANQGSEA. The V gene lost 4 bases and the J gene lost 4 bases, with 10 bases spanning the gap. There are 12 residues in the CDR3.

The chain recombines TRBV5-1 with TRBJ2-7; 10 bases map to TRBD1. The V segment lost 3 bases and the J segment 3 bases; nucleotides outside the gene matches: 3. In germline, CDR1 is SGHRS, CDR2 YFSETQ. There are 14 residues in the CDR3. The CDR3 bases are TGCGCCAGCAGCTCGACAGGGGGCGGCTACGAGCAGTACTTC. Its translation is CASSSTGGGYEQYF.

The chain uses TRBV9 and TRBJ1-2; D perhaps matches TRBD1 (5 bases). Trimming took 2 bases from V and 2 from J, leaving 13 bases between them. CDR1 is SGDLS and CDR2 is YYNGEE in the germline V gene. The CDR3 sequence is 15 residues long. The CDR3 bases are TGTGCCAGCAGCGTGGGGGGGGTACAGAACTATGGCTACACCTTC. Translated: CASSVGGVQNYGYTF.

CDR3 loop: CASSSPEGLAGGPTDTQYF. In nucleotides, the CDR3 is TGTGCCAGCAGCTCTCCTGAGGGACTAGCGGGGGGGCCGACAGATACGCAGTATTTT. The chain employs TRBV9 and TRBJ2-3; 16 bases agree with TRBD2. The CDR3 is made up of 19 amino acids. Germline lookup yields CDR1 SGDLS and CDR2 YYNGEE. V shed 4 bases and J 3 bases; nucleotides not matched to a gene: 11. Together with reference TRBV9 and TRBJ2-3, the CDR3 gives the full variable domain: DSGVTQTPKHLITATGQRVTLRCSPRSGDLSVYWYQQSLDQGLQFLIQYYNGEERAKGNILERFSAQQFPDLHSELNLSSLELGDSALYFCASSSPEGLAGGPTDTQYFGPGTRLTVL.

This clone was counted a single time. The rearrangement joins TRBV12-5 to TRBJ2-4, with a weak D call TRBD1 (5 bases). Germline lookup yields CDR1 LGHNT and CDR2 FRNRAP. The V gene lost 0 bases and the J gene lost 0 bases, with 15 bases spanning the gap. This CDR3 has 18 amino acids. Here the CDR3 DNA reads TGTGCTAGTGGTTTGGTAAGGCCAGGGCACCTAGCCAAAAACATTCAGTACTTC. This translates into CASGLVRPGHLAKNIQYF.

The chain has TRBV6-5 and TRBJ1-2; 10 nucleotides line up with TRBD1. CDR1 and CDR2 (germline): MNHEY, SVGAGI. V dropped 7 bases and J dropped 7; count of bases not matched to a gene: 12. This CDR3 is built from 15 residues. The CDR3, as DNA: TGTGCCAGCATGAGGAGTCGACAGGGGGCGCTTGGCTACACCTTC. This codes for CASMRSRQGALGYTF.

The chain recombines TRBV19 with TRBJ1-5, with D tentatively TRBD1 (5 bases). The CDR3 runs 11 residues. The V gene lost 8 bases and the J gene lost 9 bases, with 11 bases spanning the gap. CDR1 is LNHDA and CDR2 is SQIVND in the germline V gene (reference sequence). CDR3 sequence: CASGEGRPQHF. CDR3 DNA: TGTGCCAGTGGGGAGGGACGGCCCCAGCATTTT.

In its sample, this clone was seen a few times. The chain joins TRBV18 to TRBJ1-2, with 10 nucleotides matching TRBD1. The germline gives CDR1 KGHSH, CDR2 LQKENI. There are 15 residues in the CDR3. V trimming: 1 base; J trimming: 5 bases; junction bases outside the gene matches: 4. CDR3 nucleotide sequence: TGTGCCAGCTCACCACGGGCGGACAGGGGGTATGGCTACACCTTC. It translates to CASSPRADRGYGYTF.

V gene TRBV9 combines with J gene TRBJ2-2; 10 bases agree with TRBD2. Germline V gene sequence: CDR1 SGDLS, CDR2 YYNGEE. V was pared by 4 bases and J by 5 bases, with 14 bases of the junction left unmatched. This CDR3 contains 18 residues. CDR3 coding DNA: TGTGCCAGCAGCCCCCCTTCAGGAGCGGGGGGGCATACCGGGGAGCTGTTTTTT. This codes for CASSPPSGAGGHTGELFF.

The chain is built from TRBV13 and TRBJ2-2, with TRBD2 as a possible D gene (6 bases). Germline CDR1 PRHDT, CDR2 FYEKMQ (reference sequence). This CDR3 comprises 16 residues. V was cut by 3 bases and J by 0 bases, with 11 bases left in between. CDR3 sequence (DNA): TGTGCCAGCAGCTTTCGGGAGCCGCCGAACACCGGGGAGCTGTTTTTT. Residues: CASSFREPPNTGELFF.

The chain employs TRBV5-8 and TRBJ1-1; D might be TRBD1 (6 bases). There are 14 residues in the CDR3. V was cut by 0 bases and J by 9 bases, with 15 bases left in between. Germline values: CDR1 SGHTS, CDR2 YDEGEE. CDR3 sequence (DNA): TGTGCCAGCAGCTTGGTCGAAGAGGGGACAAAAGCTTTCTTT. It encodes CASSLVEEGTKAFF.

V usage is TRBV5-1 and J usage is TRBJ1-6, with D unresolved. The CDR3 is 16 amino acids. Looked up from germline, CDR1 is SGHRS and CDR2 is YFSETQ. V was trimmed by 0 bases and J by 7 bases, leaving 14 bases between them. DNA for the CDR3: TGCGCCAGCAGCTTGGCCAGTCCAACGGGAAATTCACCCCTCCACTTT. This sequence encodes CASSLASPTGNSPLHF.

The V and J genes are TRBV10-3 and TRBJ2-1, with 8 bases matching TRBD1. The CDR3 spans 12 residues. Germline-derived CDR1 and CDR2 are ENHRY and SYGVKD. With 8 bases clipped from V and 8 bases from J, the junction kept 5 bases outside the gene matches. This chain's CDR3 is CAIGGQGHEQFF. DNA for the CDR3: TGTGCCATCGGCGGACAGGGCCATGAGCAGTTCTTC.

The CDR3 here is CASSESPQGASYGYTF. CDR3 nucleotides: TGTGCCAGCAGTGAATCCCCACAGGGGGCGAGCTATGGCTACACCTTC. The chain uses TRBV25-1 and TRBJ1-2; 9 bases fit TRBD1. This CDR3 contains 16 residues. From germline, CDR1 is MGHDK and CDR2 SYGVNS. With V trimmed by 1 base and J by 4 bases, 7 bases remained unmatched.

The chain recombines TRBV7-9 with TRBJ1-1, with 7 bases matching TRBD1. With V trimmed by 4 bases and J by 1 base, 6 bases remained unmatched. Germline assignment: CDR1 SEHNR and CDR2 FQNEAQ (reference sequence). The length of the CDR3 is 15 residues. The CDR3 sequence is CASSSPGQRNTEAFF. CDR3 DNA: TGTGCCAGCAGCTCCCCGGGACAGCGGAACACTGAAGCTTTCTTT.

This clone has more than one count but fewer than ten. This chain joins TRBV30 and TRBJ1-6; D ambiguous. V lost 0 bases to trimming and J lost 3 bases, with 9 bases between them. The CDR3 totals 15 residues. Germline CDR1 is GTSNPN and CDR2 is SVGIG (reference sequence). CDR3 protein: CAWSVWADYNSPLHF. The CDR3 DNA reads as TGTGCCTGGAGTGTTTGGGCTGACTATAATTCACCCCTCCACTTT.

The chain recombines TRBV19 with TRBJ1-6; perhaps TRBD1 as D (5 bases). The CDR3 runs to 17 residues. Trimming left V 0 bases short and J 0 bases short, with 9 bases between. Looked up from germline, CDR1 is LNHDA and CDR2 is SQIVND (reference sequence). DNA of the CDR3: TGTGCCAGTAGTATAGATCTAGACAGCTCCTATAATTCACCCCTCCACTTT. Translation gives CASSIDLDSSYNSPLHF.

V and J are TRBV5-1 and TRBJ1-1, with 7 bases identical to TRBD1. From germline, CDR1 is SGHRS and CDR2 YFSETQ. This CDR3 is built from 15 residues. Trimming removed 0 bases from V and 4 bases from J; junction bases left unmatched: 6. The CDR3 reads CASSLAPGGFTEAFF. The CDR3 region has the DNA TGCGCCAGCAGCTTGGCCCCAGGGGGTTTCACTGAAGCTTTCTTT.

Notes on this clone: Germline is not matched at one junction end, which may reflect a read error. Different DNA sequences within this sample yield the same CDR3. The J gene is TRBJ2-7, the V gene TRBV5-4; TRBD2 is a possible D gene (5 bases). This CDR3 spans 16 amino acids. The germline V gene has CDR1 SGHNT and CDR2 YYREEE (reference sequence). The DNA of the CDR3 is TGTGCCAGCAGCTTGGGAGCCGGGGTCAGTCGTAACGAGCAGTACTTT. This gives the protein CASSLGAGVSRNEQYF.

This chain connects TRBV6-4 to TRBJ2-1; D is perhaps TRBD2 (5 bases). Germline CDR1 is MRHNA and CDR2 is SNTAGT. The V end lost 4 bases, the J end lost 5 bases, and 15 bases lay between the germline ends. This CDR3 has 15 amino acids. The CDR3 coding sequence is TGTGCCAGCAGTGTAGGGATTAGCGCTGACAATGAGCAGTTCTTC. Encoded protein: CASSVGISADNEQFF.

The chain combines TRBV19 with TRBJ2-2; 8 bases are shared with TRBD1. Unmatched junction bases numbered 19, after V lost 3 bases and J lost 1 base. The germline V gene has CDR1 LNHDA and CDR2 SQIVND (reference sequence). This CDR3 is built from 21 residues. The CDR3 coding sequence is TGTGCCAGTAGTATTACCGGGACAGGTCCTACAGATCCGAAGAACACCGGGGAGCTGTTTTTT. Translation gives CASSITGTGPTDPKNTGELFF.

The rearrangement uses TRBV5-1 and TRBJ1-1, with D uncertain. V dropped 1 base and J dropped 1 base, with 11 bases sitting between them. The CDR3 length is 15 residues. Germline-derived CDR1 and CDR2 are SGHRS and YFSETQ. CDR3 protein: CASSLRAGWNTEAFF. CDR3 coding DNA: TGCGCCAGCAGCTTGCGAGCGGGGTGGAACACTGAAGCTTTCTTT.

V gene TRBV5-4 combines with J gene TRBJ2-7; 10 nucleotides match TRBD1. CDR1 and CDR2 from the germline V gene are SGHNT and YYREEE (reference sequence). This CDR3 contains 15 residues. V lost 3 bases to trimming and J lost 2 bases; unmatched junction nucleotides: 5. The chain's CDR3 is CASSSRDRGTYEQYF. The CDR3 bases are TGTGCCAGCAGCTCGCGGGACAGGGGTACCTACGAGCAGTACTTC.

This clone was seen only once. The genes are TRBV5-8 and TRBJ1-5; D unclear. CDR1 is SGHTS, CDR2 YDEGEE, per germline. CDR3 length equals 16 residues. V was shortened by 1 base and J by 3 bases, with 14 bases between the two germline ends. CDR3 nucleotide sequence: TGTGCCAGCAGCTTGTTTCAGATCTCAGACAATCAGCCCCAGCATTTT. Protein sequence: CASSLFQISDNQPQHF.

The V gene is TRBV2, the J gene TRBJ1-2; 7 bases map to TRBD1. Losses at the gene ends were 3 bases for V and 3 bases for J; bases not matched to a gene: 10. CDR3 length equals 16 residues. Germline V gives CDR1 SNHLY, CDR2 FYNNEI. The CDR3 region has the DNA TGTGCCAGCAGTGATCCGAGTACAGGGGTTTACTATGGCTACACCTTC. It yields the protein CASSDPSTGVYYGYTF.

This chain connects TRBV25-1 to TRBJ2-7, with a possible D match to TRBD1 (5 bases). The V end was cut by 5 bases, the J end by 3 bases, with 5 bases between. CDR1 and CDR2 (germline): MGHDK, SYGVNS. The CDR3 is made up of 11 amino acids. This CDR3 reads CASSTGYEQYF. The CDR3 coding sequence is TGTGCCAGCAGTACAGGCTACGAGCAGTACTTC.

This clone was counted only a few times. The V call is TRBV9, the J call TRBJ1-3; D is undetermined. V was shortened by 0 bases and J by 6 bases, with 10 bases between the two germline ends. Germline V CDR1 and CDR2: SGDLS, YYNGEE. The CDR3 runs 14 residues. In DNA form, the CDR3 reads TGTGCCAGCAGCGTAGGGACGGGGAAAAACACCATATATTTT. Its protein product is CASSVGTGKNTIYF.

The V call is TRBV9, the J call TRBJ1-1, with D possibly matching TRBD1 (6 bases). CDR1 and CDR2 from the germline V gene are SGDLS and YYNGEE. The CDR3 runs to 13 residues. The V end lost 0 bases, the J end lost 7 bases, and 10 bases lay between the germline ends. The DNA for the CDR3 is TGTGCCAGCAGCGTAGTGTTAGGGGGTGAAGCTTTCTTT. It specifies CASSVVLGGEAFF. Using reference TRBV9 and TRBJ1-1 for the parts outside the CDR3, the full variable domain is DSGVTQTPKHLITATGQRVTLRCSPRSGDLSVYWYQQSLDQGLQFLIQYYNGEERAKGNILERFSAQQFPDLHSELNLSSLELGDSALYFCASSVVLGGEAFFGQGTRLTVV.

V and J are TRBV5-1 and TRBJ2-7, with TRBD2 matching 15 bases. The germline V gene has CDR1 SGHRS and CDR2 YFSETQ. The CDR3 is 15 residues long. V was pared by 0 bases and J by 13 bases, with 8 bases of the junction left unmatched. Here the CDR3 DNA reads TGCGCCAGCAGCTTGGAGCCGGGACTAGCGGGGGGCTATTACTTC. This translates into CASSLEPGLAGGYYF.

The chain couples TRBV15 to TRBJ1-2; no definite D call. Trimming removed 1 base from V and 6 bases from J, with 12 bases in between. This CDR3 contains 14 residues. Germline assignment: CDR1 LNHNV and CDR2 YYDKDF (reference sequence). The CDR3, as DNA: TGTGCCACCAGCAGAGGGAGGAATAGAGATGGCTACACCTTC. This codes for CATSRGRNRDGYTF.